The present T cell receptor beta chain was sequenced within a study of blood T cell repertoires in COVID-19. Study as a whole: T cells, B-cell-depleted T cells, or PBMCs provided the cDNA or gDNA that served as material.

Germline-derived CDR1 and CDR2 are LNHDA and SQIVND (reference sequence). V was pared by 5 bases and J by 7 bases, with 8 bases of the junction left unmatched. The CDR3 loop spans 14 amino acids. The authors' processing: Quantification of nucleated cells was approximated via reference gene primer amplification. Sequenced by immunoSEQ multiplex PCR; TCRdb stores in-frame clones only, minus some. D and trimming come from the DNA, and the V and J calls and clone size come from that table. The profile shows about 170,000 clones, about 87% of them singletons. The chain has TRBV19 and TRBJ1-2, with TRBD1 matching 9 bases. This clonotype originated in a man between 60 and 75 years old with acute or convalescent COVID-19. The specimen sequenced was peripheral blood. CDR3 DNA sequence: TGTGCCAGTAGTTCCTTGGACAGGGGAGGTGGCTACACCTTC. This codes for CASSSLDRGGGYTF.